This T cell receptor (beta chain) originates from a study of blood T cells in healthy people across ages. Study results and limitations: A greater number of naive CD4+ cells and higher diversity distinguished long-lived donors from aged donors. The unknown donor CMV status may have confounded expanded clonotype changes.

V lost 0 bases, J lost 0 bases, and 9 bases lay in between. The germline CDR1 and CDR2 sequences are LGHDT and YNNKEL (reference sequence). The CDR3 sequence is 15 residues long. Of note for this clonotype: The target antigen is unknown.

The use of a sample-barcoded 5' primer and a J-beta primer mix characterized a second PCR of roughly 7 to 11 cycles. Tags on each cDNA molecule came from a template-switch adaptor with 12 random nucleotides. From the 5' RACE reads, TCRdb called clonotypes with MiXCR, one entry per CDR3 protein. The table lists about 640,000 distinct CDR3 sequences, roughly 31% of them singletons. This TCR derives from a woman of 80 years or more in good health. Sequences were obtained from blood. V is TRBV3-1 and J is TRBJ2-7; D is unresolved. The CDR3 loop is CASSQEAIYSYEQYF. CDR3 DNA sequence: TGTGCCAGCAGCCAAGAAGCGATTTACTCCTACGAGCAGTACTTC.